This TCR beta chain was sequenced during a study of blood T cell repertoires in COVID-19. Clones were read by immunoSEQ multiplex PCR, and TCRdb kept only the in-frame ones, dropping some. The table shows roughly 220,000 clones, with roughly four fifths occurring only once. Germline-derived CDR1 and CDR2 are MDHEN and SYDVKM. The CDR3 sequence is 15 residues long. V was trimmed by 4 bases and J by 4 bases, leaving 16 bases between them. Sequenced input: peripheral blood. The chain employs TRBV28 and TRBJ1-2; unclear D gene. This clonotype originated in a woman in her twenties or thirties who had recovered from COVID-19. In DNA, the CDR3 is TGTGCCAGCAGTTCTACAGCCGACATCATCTATGGCTACACCTTC. Translation gives CASSSTADIIYGYTF.